The 7 T cell receptor beta chains below come from one sample, sequenced in a study of Ad26.COV2.S vaccination and SARS-CoV-2 variants. Treatment specified: 19 received Ad26.COV2.S at low or high dose, single or two shots; roughly five received placebo; per-sample allocation not given. Sampling occurred on day 63 after the first vaccine or placebo injection. TCRdb keeps only in-frame clones here, not all; method: immunoSEQ multiplex PCR. The sample lists about 350,000 clones, around 89% occurring once. This specimen was peripheral blood, taken in a trial of Ad26.COV2.S vaccine versus placebo. These receptors all come from a person between 18 and 65 years old who received the Ad26.COV2.S COVID-19 vaccine or a placebo.

The chain employs TRBV6-2 or TRBV6-3 and TRBJ2-7; D possibly uses TRBD1 or TRBD2 (5 bases each). The CDR3 has 17 residues. Trimming left V 2 bases short and J 4 bases short, with 21 bases between. Looked up from germline, CDR1 is MNHEY and CDR2 is SVGEGT. The DNA of the CDR3 is TGTGCCAGCAGTTACGTCCGACTTTCCGGGACCGCATACGAGCAGTACTTC. This gives the protein CASSYVRLSGTAYEQYF.

The rearrangement joins TRBV3-1 (or the pseudogene TRBV3-2) to TRBJ1-1, with D unclear. The length of the CDR3 is 12 residues. Trimming pared 4 bases from V and 11 bases from J, leaving 14 bases between. The germline CDR1 and CDR2 sequences are LGHDT and YNNKEL (reference sequence). The CDR3 sequence is CASSRANLMAFF. For the CDR3, the DNA is TGTGCCAGCAGCCGGGCTAATCTCATGGCTTTCTTT.

V usage is TRBV23-1 and J usage is TRBJ2-1; 9 bases line up with TRBD1. TRBV23-1 is recorded as an ORF, its role being uncertain. V dropped 8 bases and J dropped 9; count of bases not matched to a gene: 17. CDR3 length: 16 amino acids. The CDR3 reads CASFSRRDRERGEQFF. In DNA, the CDR3 is TGCGCCAGCTTTTCCAGGAGGGACAGGGAAAGGGGTGAGCAGTTCTTC.

The V call is TRBV7-8, the J call TRBJ2-5; D gene unclear. Trimming shortened V by 4 bases and J by 3 bases, and 12 bases separated the two germline ends. CDR3 length: 14 amino acids. The germline V gene has CDR1 SGHVS and CDR2 FQNEAQ. CDR3 bases: TGTGCCAGCAGCTCCACCCGTGCGAAAGAGACCCAGTACTTC. It translates to CASSSTRAKETQYF.

V and J are TRBV30 and TRBJ2-2, with D possibly matching TRBD2 (5 bases). Germline V lookup: CDR1 GTSNPN, CDR2 SVGIG (reference sequence). This CDR3 comprises 16 residues. Trimming pared 3 bases from V and 0 bases from J, leaving 14 bases between. Written as DNA, the CDR3 is TGTGCCTGGAGCCCCCCGAGGGCTGCGAACACCGGGGAGCTGTTTTTT. The encoded protein is CAWSPPRAANTGELFF.

The chain links TRBV12-3 or TRBV12-4 to TRBJ2-5, with D hard to call. V dropped 6 bases and J dropped 1 base, with 9 bases sitting between them. There are 13 residues in the CDR3. The CDR3 DNA reads TGTGCCAGCAGCCCATACCCCCAAGAGACCCAGTACTTC. Amino acids: CASSPYPQETQYF.

The CDR3 spells CASSLSSAAGNEQFF. The CDR3 DNA is TGTGCCAGCAGCTTAAGCAGCGCCGCCGGGAATGAGCAGTTCTTC. The gene calls are TRBV7-2 and TRBJ2-1; D is undetermined. This CDR3 comprises 15 residues. Deletions cut 2 bases from V and 7 bases from J, with 15 bases between. Per germline, CDR1 SGHTA and CDR2 FQGNSA.